This T cell receptor beta chain is drawn from a study of cytomegalovirus exposure and HLA in healthy donors. Assay: immunoSEQ multiplex PCR; the TCRdb copy retains only in-frame clones and omits some. The sample includes 60,000 or so clones, just under 95% seen only once; the top ten take 2% to 2.5%. Study-level findings and limits: Researchers counted roughly 150 TCR beta chains as cytomegalovirus-associated. Specific recognition of CMV antigens was confirmed in vitro for a few chains (all CMV-associated).

Concerning this clone itself: As yet, its antigen is unknown.

The donors were members of the validation cohort comprising roughly 130 subjects, separate from the roughly 700-subject first cohort. V dropped 5 bases and J dropped 13 bases, with 17 bases sitting between them. Germline values: CDR1 SGHVS, CDR2 FQNEAQ. The CDR3 has 12 residues. What was sequenced was PBMCs. The chain recombines TRBV7-8 with TRBJ1-2, with D possibly matching TRBD1 (6 bases). The clonotype was recovered from a man in his late teens or twenties in good health and CMV-seronegative. CDR3 loop: CASSPQDRLPTF. The CDR3 DNA reads as TGTGCCAGCAGCCCTCAGGACAGACTCCCCACCTTC.